Sequencing of this TCR beta chain was carried out in a study of human T cells and chemical hapten exposure. Overall study results and limits: There was no change with DPC sensitization in TCRs above 1 in 1000 frequency.

Time point in this sample: healthy volunteer bleed at 2 weeks. Total RNA was isolated from unfractionated whole blood. TCRdb itself ran the RACE reads through MiXCR, one entry per CDR3 protein. The sample has roughly 46,000 distinct CDR3 sequences; around 4.5% are singletons. CDR3 length: 13 residues. Trimming stripped 6 bases from V and 12 bases from J, with 21 bases between. Germline V lookup: CDR1 MNHEY, CDR2 SMNVEV (reference sequence). This clonotype was seen many times. Its antigen is undetermined. This receptor was identified in a human donor in good health. Some clones in this sample may be carry-over from other donors' samples. This chain uses TRBV27 with TRBJ2-7, with D perhaps TRBD2 (5 bases). Sequences were obtained from whole blood. In DNA, the CDR3 is TGTGCCAGCAGCCCCCTGCCGCGGCTACTAGGGTACTTC. Translation: CASSPLPRLLGYF.